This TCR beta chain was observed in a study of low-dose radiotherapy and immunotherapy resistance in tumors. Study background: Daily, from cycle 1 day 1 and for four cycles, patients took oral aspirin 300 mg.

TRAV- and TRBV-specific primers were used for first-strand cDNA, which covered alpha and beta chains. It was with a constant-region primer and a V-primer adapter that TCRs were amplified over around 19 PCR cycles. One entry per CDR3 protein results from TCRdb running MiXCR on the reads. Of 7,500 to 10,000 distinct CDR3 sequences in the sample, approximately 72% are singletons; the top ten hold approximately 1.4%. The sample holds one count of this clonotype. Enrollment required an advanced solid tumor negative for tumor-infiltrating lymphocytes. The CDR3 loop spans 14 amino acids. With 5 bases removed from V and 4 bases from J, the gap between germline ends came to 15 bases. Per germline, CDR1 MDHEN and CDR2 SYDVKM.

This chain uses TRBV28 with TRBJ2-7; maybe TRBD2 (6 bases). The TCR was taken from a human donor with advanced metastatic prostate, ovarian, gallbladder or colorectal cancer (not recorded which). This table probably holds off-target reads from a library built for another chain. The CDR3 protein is CASSPPGLRYEQYF. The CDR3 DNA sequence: TGTGCCAGCAGTCCGCCGGGACTTAGGTACGAGCAGTACTTC.